The rows below give T cell receptor beta chains drawn from one sample of a study of cytomegalovirus exposure and HLA in healthy donors. Sequencing was performed with immunoSEQ multiplex PCR; in TCRdb, only in-frame clones are kept and a portion is missing. In the table there are some 86,000 clones, approximately 65% of which are singletons. The specimen sequenced was PBMCs. All receptors come from a man younger than 45 in good health and CMV-seronegative. Each CDR3 is given with its conserved first and last residue. A D gene is named only where the DNA matches it firmly. Part of the rows lack a size; the others show once, few, many or a class for expanded clones.

J,size,D,V,DNA,CDR3
TRBJ2-5,once,TRBD1,TRBV28,TGTGCCAGCAGTCCTAGCCCGGGACAGGCGATAGAGACCCAGTACTTC,CASSPSPGQAIETQYF
TRBJ2-5,.,TRBD2,TRBV25-1,TGTGCCAGCACCAGCGCCTGGACTAGCGGGAGGGGCGAGACCCAGTACTTC,CASTSAWTSGRGETQYF
TRBJ2-3,few,.,TRBV7-9,TGTGCCAGCAGCTTATCAGCAGGGGGCACAGATACGCAGTATTTT,CASSLSAGGTDTQYF
TRBJ2-1,.,TRBD2,TRBV30,TGTGCCTGCCCCCCTAGCGGGAGAGGCAATGAGCAGTTCTTC,CACPPSGRGNEQFF
TRBJ2-3,.,.,TRBV9,TGTGCCAGCAGCGCAGAAGATACGCAGTATTTT,CASSAEDTQYF
TRBJ2-7,.,.,TRBV7-2,TGTGCCTCATGTGTCCTCCTTCCGCCTACCGAGCAGTACTTC,CASCVLLPPTEQYF
TRBJ2-7,.,.,TRBV27,TGTGCCAGCAGTTTATCTGTCGAGCGGGGCAGGGGGCGCCTCCTCGTACCCTACGAGCAGTACTTC,CASSLSVERGRGRLLVPYEQYF
TRBJ1-1,.,TRBD1,TRBV19,TGTGCCAGTAGTATGACAGGGGATGCTTTCTTT,CASSMTGDAFF
TRBJ1-2,.,TRBD1,TRBV4-2,TGTGCCAGCAGCCAAGACTTTTCGGGGACAGGGGGAGGCTACACCTTC,CASSQDFSGTGGGYTF
TRBJ2-7,few,TRBD2,TRBV11-2,TGTGCCAGCAGCTTACTCGGGGGGGGCTACGAGCAGTACTTC,CASSLLGGGYEQYF
TRBJ1-2,.,.,TRBV7-9,TGTGCCAGCAGCTTGGGTCAGGTCGATGGCTACACCTTC,CASSLGQVDGYTF
TRBJ2-1,.,.,TRBV28,TGTGCCAGCAGCCAACAGGGATTCAGTTACAATGAGCAGTTCTTC,CASSQQGFSYNEQFF
TRBJ2-7,once,TRBD1,TRBV27,TGTGCCAGCAGTCCGCCGGACAGGGCTTACGAGCAGTACTTC,CASSPPDRAYEQYF
TRBJ1-4,.,.,TRBV5-6,TGTGCCAGCAATCTCAGGGGCCTTAATGAAAAACTGTTTTTT,CASNLRGLNEKLFF
TRBJ2-1,.,TRBD2,TRBV5-4,TGTGCCAGCAGCTGGGGAGGGGAATTAGGGAATGAGCAGTTCTTC,CASSWGGELGNEQFF
TRBJ1-3,.,TRBD1,TRBV7-3,TGTGCCAGCAGCTTAACCCAGGGGGACGGAAACACCATATATTTT,CASSLTQGDGNTIYF
TRBJ1-1,few,TRBD1,TRBV4-3,TGCGCCAGCAGCCCAGGGACAGCGAGGCGACCGGTGCTCGGTTTCTTT,CASSPGTARRPVLGFF
TRBJ1-5,.,.,TRBV2,TGTGCCAGCAGCGCAGACAGTCCTCAACAGCCCCAGCATTTT,CASSADSPQQPQHF
TRBJ2-7,.,.,TRBV5-4,TGTGCCAGCAGCCCCGGAGAGGTCGGCTCCGAGCAGTACTTC,CASSPGEVGSEQYF
TRBJ1-2,.,TRBD1,TRBV5-6,TGTGCCAGCAGCGCAGGACAGGCCGGGGGTGGCTACACCTTC,CASSAGQAGGGYTF
TRBJ1-3,.,TRBD1,TRBV10-3,TGTGCCATCAGTGAGGTCGGGACAGGGGGGAACACCATATATTTT,CAISEVGTGGNTIYF
TRBJ2-5,.,TRBD2,TRBV13,TGTGCCAGCAGGCTAGCGGGGGGAGAGACCCAGTACTTC,CASRLAGGETQYF
TRBJ1-1,once,.,TRBV5-4,TGTGCCAGCAGCTTTGGGACTTACCGGGAGAACACTGAAGCTTTCTTT,CASSFGTYRENTEAFF
TRBJ1-4,.,TRBD1,TRBV5-6,TGTGCCAGCAGCAAGGTACCGGGACAGGAGGAGGGGGCATCTCAAAAACTGTTTTTT,CASSKVPGQEEGASQKLFF
TRBJ1-5,.,.,TRBV4-2,TGTGCCAGCAGCCAAGATTCCGGGACTAATCAGCCCCAGCATTTT,CASSQDSGTNQPQHF
TRBJ1-4,few,.,TRBV5-6,TGTGCCAGCAGCTTTCGGGGGATGGATGAAAAACTGTTTTTT,CASSFRGMDEKLFF
TRBJ1-5,.,.,TRBV2,TGTGCCAGCAGTGAATTAATTGGGGAGGGACAGCCCCAGCATTTT,CASSELIGEGQPQHF
TRBJ1-1,few,.,TRBV28,TGTGCCAGCAGTTTAAGGGGTAGGAACACTGAAGCTTTCTTT,CASSLRGRNTEAFF
TRBJ1-5,.,.,TRBV27,TGTGCCAGCAGTTTTCGTAGCAATCAGCCCCAGCATTTT,CASSFRSNQPQHF
TRBJ1-1,.,.,TRBV5-4,TGTGCCAGCAGCTTGGAAACGAACATGAACACTGAAGCTTTCTTT,CASSLETNMNTEAFF
TRBJ1-2,.,TRBD1,TRBV29-1,TGCAGCGTTGAAAGGACAGGAGAATATTATGGCTACACCTTC,CSVERTGEYYGYTF
TRBJ1-1,.,TRBD1,TRBV7-9,TGTGCCAGCAGCCCTACAGGGGGCGCGACTGAAGCTTTCTTT,CASSPTGGATEAFF
TRBJ2-3,.,TRBD2,TRBV6-6,TGTGCCAGCAGAGCTAGCGGGGGCACAGATACGCAGTATTTT,CASRASGGTDTQYF
TRBJ2-3,.,TRBD1,TRBV15,TGTGCCACCAGCAGAGAACAGGGGTTCACAGATACGCAGTATTTT,CATSREQGFTDTQYF
TRBJ1-1,.,.,TRBV25-1,TGTGCCAGCAGTGAATCTCAGGACACTGAAGCTTTCTTT,CASSESQDTEAFF
TRBJ1-1,few,.,TRBV5-1,TGCGCCAGCAGCTTGGGCGCTACCGAAGCTTTCTTT,CASSLGATEAFF
TRBJ2-7,.,TRBD1,TRBV6-1,TGTGCCACCCCCGGGACAGGGATGTACGAGCAGTACTTC,CATPGTGMYEQYF
TRBJ1-2,once,.,TRBV9,TGTGCCAGCAGCGTAGTGGCAGACTATGGCTACACCTTC,CASSVVADYGYTF
TRBJ2-3,few,.,TRBV29-1,TGCAGCGTTGGGCTCGACAGTACAGATACGCAGTATTTT,CSVGLDSTDTQYF
TRBJ2-1,few,.,TRBV5-1,TGCGCCAGCAGCTTGGTCAGGGGATACAATGAGCAGTTCTTC,CASSLVRGYNEQFF
TRBJ1-4,.,.,TRBV27,TGTGCCAGCAGTTCGAACAGACTGCGAGGGAGTGAAAAACTGTTTTTT,CASSSNRLRGSEKLFF
TRBJ1-1,.,.,TRBV2,TGTGCCAGCACCGTCCACGTCAGGGTTGACACTGAAGCTTTCTTT,CASTVHVRVDTEAFF
TRBJ1-5,few,.,TRBV30,TGTGCCTGGAGTTCGGCAGGGGATCCTCTTAGCAATCAGCCCCAGCATTTT,CAWSSAGDPLSNQPQHF
TRBJ2-3,.,.,TRBV29-1,TGCACCGGTTGCCAGGGAAGAGATACGCAGTATTTT,CTGCQGRDTQYF
TRBJ2-5,.,TRBD1,TRBV6-1,TGTGCCAGCAGTGCGTACCGGGACAGGGGACTGGAGACCCAGTACTTC,CASSAYRDRGLETQYF
TRBJ1-2,.,TRBD1,TRBV5-4,TGTGCCAGCAGCTCAGGACAGGGGGCAAACTATGGCTACACCTTC,CASSSGQGANYGYTF
TRBJ1-2,.,TRBD1,TRBV19,TGTGCCAGTAGGTGGACAGGGGGGCTACCATTGTCAGACTACACCTTC,CASRWTGGLPLSDYTF
TRBJ1-4,.,.,TRBV7-9,TGTGCCAGCAGCTTAGCGACAGTTGCAACTAATGAAAAACTGTTTTTT,CASSLATVATNEKLFF
TRBJ1-5,few,TRBD1,TRBV19,TGTGCCAGTAGCTCTCTGAGGGCAGGGGGCATCTATCAGCCCCAGCATTTT,CASSSLRAGGIYQPQHF
TRBJ2-3,.,TRBD2,TRBV11-2,TGTGCCAGCAGCCCCTTAATGGGTCGGGAGCGGGACACAGATACGCAGTATTTT,CASSPLMGRERDTDTQYF